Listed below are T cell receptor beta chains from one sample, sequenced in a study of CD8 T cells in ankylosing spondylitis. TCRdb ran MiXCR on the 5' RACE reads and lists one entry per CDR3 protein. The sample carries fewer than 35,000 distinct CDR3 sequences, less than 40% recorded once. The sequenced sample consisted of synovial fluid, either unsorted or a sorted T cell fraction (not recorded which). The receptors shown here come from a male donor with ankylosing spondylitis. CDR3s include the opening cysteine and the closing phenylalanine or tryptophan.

CASRTGPTEAFF	TRBV27	TRBJ1-1
CASSKRDNNAGELFF	TRBV3-1	TRBJ2-2
CASSVGLGEQFF	TRBV19	TRBJ2-1
CATSSRPEINSPLHF	TRBV15	TRBJ1-6
CASSYGLAGESSYEQYF	TRBV28	TRBJ2-7
CASRPGLRGNTIYF	TRBV19	TRBJ1-3
CSVAAGAGEQFF	TRBV29-1	TRBJ2-1
CASSAGQETNTEAFF	TRBV19	TRBJ1-1
CASRNGETQYF	TRBV19	TRBJ2-5
CASSPERVYGYTF	TRBV19	TRBJ1-2
CASSFGTEISHGGYTF	TRBV7-9	TRBJ1-2
CAISETSGDNEQFF	TRBV10-3	TRBJ2-1
CASSEQGFRYGYTF	TRBV10-2	TRBJ1-2
CSVGGMTGRGEQYF	TRBV29-1	TRBJ2-7
CASRDTGELFF	TRBV25-1	TRBJ2-2
CASSPGTGQDEPQHF	TRBV11-2	TRBJ1-5
CASTKQMNTEAFF	TRBV27	TRBJ1-1
CAYIYTGFYGYTF	TRBV30	TRBJ1-2
CASSQLGYSYGYTF	TRBV14	TRBJ1-2
CATINSSYNEQFF	TRBV15	TRBJ2-1
CSARDKQGGRWNTEAFF	TRBV20-1	TRBJ1-1
CASSYRDRGLTAEQFF	TRBV3-1	TRBJ2-1
CASSPRTGELGGYTF	TRBV9	TRBJ1-2
CASSLVGGTPYDGYTF	TRBV7-2	TRBJ1-2
CASSFGTLNTEAFF	TRBV19	TRBJ1-1
CSVQREGFGYGYTF	TRBV29-1	TRBJ1-2
CASSQEGWGGAQYGYTF	TRBV4-2	TRBJ1-2